Here is one T cell receptor beta chain with its context. Its specificity is unknown. This sample is drawn from a study of T cell responses to AZD1222 COVID-19 vaccine. Findings and caveats of the study: Distributed over spike, vaccine-associated CD4 TCRs predominated at 160-218 and 743-854. Donors were mostly white British, more females; clonal diversity possibly underestimated.

Germline lookup yields CDR1 SGHTA and CDR2 FQGNSA. The length of the CDR3 is 16 residues. The junction had 14 bases not matched to a gene; V was cut back by 5 bases and J by 8 bases. Data came from immunoSEQ multiplex PCR; TCRdb stores just in-frame clones and leaves some out. The data contain 200,000 to 250,000 clones, roughly 91% of them seen just once; the ten biggest clones take up around 1%. This chain uses TRBV7-2 with TRBJ1-4; 7 nucleotides match TRBD1. The sequence was collected from an adult in good health. This specimen consisted of peripheral blood, obtained on day 0 of MenACWY control vaccination. CDR3 sequence (DNA): TGTGCCAGCAGCGATCTACAGGGGACTTTGGGGGAAAAACTGTTTTTT. Amino acids: CASSDLQGTLGEKLFF.